This T cell receptor (beta chain) was sequenced for a study of T cells in tuberculosis. Study summary: Sequenced TCRs come from CD1B-GMM tetramer-binding T cells. Blood was taken before or within 7 days of anti-tuberculosis therapy.

Study-wide results and caveats: Smaller distances to GMM-specific TCRs suggested their expansion in active tuberculosis. Classification accuracy was around 85% (AUROC roughly 0.9) with the GMM-specific repertoire.

Sequenced by immunoSEQ multiplex PCR; TCRdb stores in-frame clones only, minus some. This table has tens of thousands of clones, roughly 90% appearing once. J was trimmed by 7 bases and V by 7 bases; bases with no gene match: 15. The germline gives CDR1 SNHLY, CDR2 FYNNEI. CDR3 length equals 16 residues. With regard to this clone: Its antigen is still unknown.

The time point here: new active TB diagnosis, blood taken before or within 7 days of starting treatment. The rearrangement joins TRBV2 to TRBJ2-1; 8 bases fit TRBD2. Here the sequenced sample was PBMCs, taken at tuberculosis diagnosis. The sequence was obtained from an adult with tuberculosis. The DNA of the CDR3 is TGTGCCAGCAAGGGGAGCGGGGGAGATCTAGGTAATGAGCAGTTCTTC. Translating gives CASKGSGGDLGNEQFF.